These T cell receptor beta chains were read from a single sample in a study of cytomegalovirus exposure and HLA in healthy donors. Libraries were prepared by immunoSEQ multiplex PCR; TCRdb keeps only in-frame clonotypes and omits some of them. The top ten clones hold under 1.5% of a sample with more than 95,000 clones, around 84% of them seen once. Material: PBMCs. The receptors stem from a man aged 25-45 years in good health and CMV-seronegative. CDR3s include the opening cysteine and the closing phenylalanine or tryptophan. A D gene is named only where the DNA matches it firmly.

D | J | V | CDR3 | DNA
TRBD1 | TRBJ1-5 | TRBV15 | CATSRETGGGNQPQHF | TGTGCCACCAGCAGAGAGACAGGGGGCGGCAATCAGCCCCAGCATTTT
TRBD1 | TRBJ1-4 | TRBV6-5 | CASSYRGQGAEKLFF | TGTGCCAGCAGTTACCGGGGACAGGGGGCTGAAAAACTGTTTTTT
. | TRBJ2-5 | TRBV28 | CASSFRETQYF | TGTGCCAGCAGTTTTCGGGAGACCCAGTACTTC
TRBD1 | TRBJ1-1 | TRBV10-3 | CAISYTHRGLWKAFF | TGTGCCATCAGTTATACCCACAGGGGCCTCTGGAAAGCTTTCTTT
. | TRBJ2-5 | TRBV5-4 | CASSIQGPQETQYF | TGTGCCAGCAGCATTCAGGGGCCCCAAGAGACCCAGTACTTC
. | TRBJ1-1 | TRBV4-2 | CASSQVGRGAFF | TGTGCCAGCAGCCAGGTCGGTAGGGGAGCTTTCTTT
. | TRBJ2-7 | TRBV14 | CASSQDSLAVYEQYF | TGTGCCAGCAGCCAAGATTCTCTAGCAGTTTACGAGCAGTACTTC
. | TRBJ2-7 | TRBV6-4 | CASSDGPEDEQYF | TGTGCCAGCAGTGATGGCCCTGAGGACGAGCAGTACTTC
TRBD2 | TRBJ2-7 | TRBV30 | CAWSSGRVYEQYF | TGTGCCTGGAGTTCCGGGAGGGTGTACGAGCAGTACTTC
. | TRBJ2-1 | TRBV5-6 | CASSSNPASYAAYYNEQFF | TGTGCCAGCAGCTCGAACCCGGCCTCCTACGCGGCCTACTACAATGAGCAGTTCTTC